The rows below give T cell receptor beta chains drawn from one sample of a study of blood T cell repertoires in COVID-19. The data were produced by immunoSEQ multiplex PCR, yet TCRdb's version contains in-frame clones alone and is incomplete. The profile shows about 97,000 clones, around 87% of them singletons. The specimen was peripheral blood. The origin of the receptors is a woman aged 30 to 39 with acute or convalescent COVID-19. Both conserved end residues are part of each CDR3. The D gene is left open where the match is weak. Not all rows give a size; the values are once, few, many and, for expanded clones, a class.

CASSPTGLDTIYF,TGCGCCAGCAGCCCGACAGGGTTGGACACCATATATTTT,TRBD1,TRBJ1-3,-,TRBV5-1
CAIQRGPEEKLFF,TGTGCCATCCAAAGGGGGCCGGAAGAAAAACTGTTTTTT,TRBD1,TRBJ1-4,few,TRBV6-6
CASNRGSSGNTIYF,TGTGCCAGCAATAGGGGGAGCTCTGGAAACACCATATATTTT,-,TRBJ1-3,-,TRBV2
CASSPEGGGAHNEQFF,TGTGCCAGCAGCCCGGAGGGCGGGGGGGCACACAATGAGCAGTTCTTC,TRBD2,TRBJ2-1,-,TRBV7-2
CAGSSGDTDTQYF,TGTGCCGGCTCTAGCGGAGACACAGATACGCAGTATTTT,TRBD2,TRBJ2-3,-,TRBV30
CASSLLGDSSYEQYF,TGCGCCAGCAGCTTGTTAGGGGATAGCTCCTACGAGCAGTACTTC,-,TRBJ2-7,-,TRBV5-1
CASSLRLAADTQYF,TGTGCCAGCAGCCTCAGACTAGCGGCGGATACGCAGTATTTT,TRBD2,TRBJ2-3,-,TRBV11-3
CASSLGRIAGQPYEQYF,TGTGCCAGCAGCTTAGGCCGGATAGCGGGGCAACCCTACGAGCAGTACTTC,TRBD2,TRBJ2-7,-,TRBV7-9
CASSLKTGGAGYGYTF,TGTGCCAGCAGCTTAAAGACAGGGGGCGCGGGCTATGGCTACACCTTC,TRBD1,TRBJ1-2,-,TRBV11-2
CAWSVKELWDSMQPQHF,TGTGCCTGGAGTGTTAAGGAGCTCTGGGACAGCATGCAGCCCCAGCATTTT,TRBD1,TRBJ1-5,-,TRBV30
CASSVGGQGIADTQYF,TGTGCCAGCAGCGTAGGGGGACAGGGGATTGCAGATACGCAGTATTTT,TRBD1,TRBJ2-3,once,TRBV9
CASSHTRDTLNAEAFF,TGCGCCAGCAGTCATACTCGCGACACATTGAACGCTGAAGCTTTCTTT,-,TRBJ1-1,-,TRBV23-1
CASRTYEKLFF,TGTGCCAGCAGAACATACGAAAAACTGTTTTTT,-,TRBJ1-4,-,TRBV6-5
CASSTGQGNLWSNSPLHF,TGCGCCAGCAGCACGGGACAGGGTAATCTTTGGAGTAATTCACCCCTCCACTTT,TRBD1,TRBJ1-6,-,TRBV5-1
CASSPWGEQPQHF,TGTGCCAGCAGCCCTTGGGGAGAACAGCCCCAGCATTTT,-,TRBJ1-5,few,TRBV3-1/TRBV3-2
CASSPWGLAGPDTQYF,TGTGCCAGCAGCCCTTGGGGACTAGCGGGCCCAGATACGCAGTATTTT,TRBD2,TRBJ2-3,-,TRBV14
CAAGQTDTQYF,TGTGCCGCAGGGCAGACAGATACGCAGTATTTT,-,TRBJ2-3,-,TRBV12-3/TRBV12-4
CASSLPAGSRYGYTF,TGTGCCAGCAGCCTTCCGGCGGGCAGTCGGTATGGCTACACCTTC,-,TRBJ1-2,few,TRBV28
CASSPEGRVGYTF,TGTGCCAGCTCACCCGAGGGAAGGGTCGGCTACACCTTC,-,TRBJ1-2,-,TRBV18
CASSPWTGENTEAFF,TGTGCCAGCTCACCTTGGACAGGGGAGAACACTGAAGCTTTCTTT,TRBD1,TRBJ1-1,-,TRBV18
CASSLVSGVDEQFF,TGCGCCAGCAGCTTGGTTAGCGGGGTCGATGAGCAGTTCTTC,TRBD2,TRBJ2-1,-,TRBV5-1
CASSFDGRSYEQYF,TGTGCCAGCAGCTTTGACGGCAGGTCCTACGAGCAGTACTTC,-,TRBJ2-7,few,TRBV7-9
CAIRGTGRNTEAFF,TGTGCCATCAGGGGGACAGGGAGGAACACTGAAGCTTTCTTT,TRBD1,TRBJ1-1,-,TRBV10-3
CASSPPGLEGTEAFF,TGTGCCAGCTCACCCCCAGGGTTAGAAGGGACTGAAGCTTTCTTT,-,TRBJ1-1,-,TRBV18
CASRGTRESEQYF,TGTGCCAGCAGGGGGACTAGGGAGAGCGAGCAGTACTTC,TRBD2,TRBJ2-7,-,TRBV5-8
CASSLLASPLHF,TGTGCCAGCAGCTTACTGGCTTCACCCCTCCACTTT,-,TRBJ1-6,-,TRBV7-8
CASSDWAGDNEQFF,TGTGCCAGCAGTGACTGGGCGGGGGACAATGAGCAGTTCTTC,TRBD2,TRBJ2-1,-,TRBV2
CASSPHLGKNTEAFF,TGTGCCAGCAGCCCCCACCTGGGCAAGAACACTGAAGCTTTCTTT,-,TRBJ1-1,-,TRBV7-9
CATDRTGSGELFF,TGCGCCACCGACCGGACAGGGTCCGGGGAGCTGTTTTTT,TRBD1,TRBJ2-2,-,TRBV5-1
CASRSRDSYTGELFF,TGTGCCAGCAGGTCCCGGGACAGTTACACCGGGGAGCTGTTTTTT,TRBD1,TRBJ2-2,few,TRBV7-3
CASSPTGNPGYTF,TGTGCCAGCAGCCCGACAGGGAATCCTGGCTACACCTTC,TRBD1,TRBJ1-2,-,TRBV12-3/TRBV12-4
CASSPRMDTEAFF,TGTGCCAGCAGCCCGCGGATGGACACTGAAGCTTTCTTT,-,TRBJ1-1,-,TRBV11-2
CASSFRKFTGDQPQHF,TGTGCCAGCAGCTTCCGGAAGTTTACAGGAGATCAGCCCCAGCATTTT,-,TRBJ1-5,-,TRBV11-3
CSARHSTEAFF,TGCAGTGCTAGACATAGCACTGAAGCTTTCTTT,-,TRBJ1-1,-,TRBV20-1
CASRRQGGHYGYTF,TGTGCCAGTAGACGACAGGGAGGCCATTATGGCTACACCTTC,TRBD1,TRBJ1-2,once,TRBV19
CASSLRTSVGTDTQYF,TGTGCCAGCAGTCTTAGGACTAGCGTAGGCACAGATACGCAGTATTTT,TRBD2,TRBJ2-3,-,TRBV27
CASSIGLSYEQYF,TGTGCCAGTAGTATAGGTCTTTCCTACGAGCAGTACTTC,-,TRBJ2-7,-,TRBV19
CASSLDRSSGNTIYF,TGTGCCAGCTCCCTCGACAGAAGCTCTGGAAACACCATATATTTT,-,TRBJ1-3,-,TRBV18
CASSLWAGGMAQHF,TGTGCCAGCAGTTTATGGGCAGGGGGGATGGCCCAGCATTTT,TRBD1,TRBJ1-5,-,TRBV28
CASSRRDRDTYGYTF,TGTGCCAGCAGCCGCCGGGACAGAGATACCTATGGCTACACCTTC,TRBD1,TRBJ1-2,-,TRBV3-1/TRBV3-2
CASSPSRQYLYEQYF,TGTGCCAGCAGCCCCTCCAGGCAGTACCTCTACGAGCAGTACTTC,-,TRBJ2-7,-,TRBV7-2
CASSLGPSYGYTF,TGTGCCAGCAGCTTAGGGCCGTCGTATGGCTACACCTTC,-,TRBJ1-2,-,TRBV11-2
CASSYRDSLGNQPQHF,TGTGCCAGCAGTTACCGGGACAGCCTGGGCAATCAGCCCCAGCATTTT,TRBD1,TRBJ1-5,few,TRBV6-2/TRBV6-3
CASSVGDSSNYGYTF,TGTGCCAGCAGCGTCGGGGACAGTTCTAACTATGGCTACACCTTC,TRBD1,TRBJ1-2,-,TRBV9
CSVARQGSTGELFF,TGCAGCGTTGCTAGGCAGGGGAGCACCGGGGAGCTGTTTTTT,-,TRBJ2-2,-,TRBV29-1
CASSLSVARYNSPLHF,TGTGCCAGCAGTTTATCAGTAGCGCGGTATAATTCACCCCTCCACTTT,-,TRBJ1-6,-,TRBV28
CASSLASTVYTGELFF,TGTGCCAGCAGCTTAGCTTCGACAGTTTACACCGGGGAGCTGTTTTTT,-,TRBJ2-2,few,TRBV7-8
CASSFSFRNSPLHF,TGTGCCAGCAGTTTTAGCTTTCGTAATTCACCCCTCCACTTT,-,TRBJ1-6,-,TRBV27
CASSPRGVSTDTQYF,TGTGCCAGCAGCCCCCGGGGGGTTAGCACAGATACGCAGTATTTT,TRBD2,TRBJ2-3,once,TRBV9
CASSPPITTGQSLSGANVLTF,TGTGCCAGCAGCCCACCTATAACGACAGGCCAATCCCTCTCTGGGGCCAACGTCCTGACTTTC,-,TRBJ2-6,-,TRBV13
CASSPVGASTYEQYF,TGTGCCAGTAGTCCGGTGGGGGCCTCGACCTACGAGCAGTACTTC,-,TRBJ2-7,-,TRBV19
CASSLYSMESPLHF,TGTGCCAGCAGCTTATACAGCATGGAATCACCCCTCCACTTT,-,TRBJ1-6,-,TRBV7-3
CASRQPRGGNQPQHF,TGTGCCAGCAGGCAACCCCGGGGGGGAAATCAGCCCCAGCATTTT,-,TRBJ1-5,-,TRBV6-5
CASSESRRDADTQYF,TGTGCCAGCAGTGAATCTCGGAGGGACGCAGATACGCAGTATTTT,-,TRBJ2-3,-,TRBV25-1
CASSLAGRAGGYTF,TGTGCCAGCAGCTTAGCCGGCAGGGCTGGTGGCTACACCTTC,-,TRBJ1-2,-,TRBV11-1